These T cell receptor beta chains were read from a single sample in a study of tumor-infiltrating lymphocytes in primary liver carcinoma. Via MiXCR, TCRdb re-called the multiplex PCR reads, giving one row per CDR3 protein. The table records 99,000 or so distinct CDR3 sequences, about four fifths of them present only once. Sequencing used liver tumor tissue from sampling region 3. Every receptor here comes from a man aged 40-49 years with primary liver carcinoma and hepatitis B virus infection. Each CDR3 is given with its conserved first and last residue. A D gene is named only where the DNA matches it firmly. Size values are once, few and many counts, or a class for expanded clones, and some rows have none.

TRBD1 | TRBJ2-7 | 14 | TRBV12-3/TRBV12-4 | . | TGTGCAAGCAGACAGGGACCGGGCAACTACGAGCAGTACTTC | CASRQGPGNYEQYF
. | TRBJ2-1 | 14 | TRBV20-1 | . | TGCAGTGCTAAGGGGAATGGGCAGTACAATGAGCAGTTCTTC | CSAKGNGQYNEQFF
. | TRBJ1-3 | 13 | TRBV28 | . | TGTGCCAGTGGTCTTTCAGGGAGAGACACCATATATTTT | CASGLSGRDTIYF
TRBD2 | TRBJ2-1 | 15 | TRBV18 | many | TGTGCCAGCTCACCAACTAGCGGGATTAGGAATGAGCAGTTCTTC | CASSPTSGIRNEQFF
TRBD2 | TRBJ2-3 | 17 | TRBV4-1 | few | TGCGCCAGCAGCCAAGATCGGACTAGCGGCAGCACAGATATGCAGTATTTT | CASSQDRTSGSTDMQYF
. | TRBJ2-1 | 16 | TRBV5-1 | . | TGCGCCAGCAGCTTAAGGCTGGGACAAGGGTACAATGAGCAGTTGTTC | CASSLRLGQGYNEQLF
. | TRBJ2-5 | 16 | TRBV6-9 | . | TGTGTCAGCAGTCCTCCTGGGGGCGGATCGAAGGAGACCCAGTACTTC | CVSSPPGGGSKETQYF
. | TRBJ2-3 | 14 | TRBV12-3/TRBV12-4 | . | TGTGCCAGCAGCGAGGGGATAGGTTCTGGTACGCAGTATTTT | CASSEGIGSGTQYF
. | TRBJ1-5 | 15 | TRBV6-5 | . | TGTACCAGCAGTCGAGAGGGTGGAAAAGGTCAGCCCCAGCATTTT | CTSSREGGKGQPQHF
. | TRBJ2-2 | 12 | TRBV7-9 | . | TGTGCCAGCAGGCTGAGGGCCGGGGAGCTATTTTTT | CASRLRAGELFF
. | TRBJ2-7 | 15 | TRBV12-3/TRBV12-4 | medium-sized | TGTGCCAGCAGTTTATTGATAGGGCTAAAGAACGAGCAGTACTTC | CASSLLIGLKNEQYF
. | TRBJ2-7 | 14 | TRBV18 | . | TGTGCCAGCTCACCACAGGGAGATGGCTACGAGCAGTACTTC | CASSPQGDGYEQYF
TRBD2 | TRBJ2-5 | 14 | TRBV29-1 | . | TGCAGCTCCCTCAGGAGCGGGAGTGTGGGGACCCAATACTTC | CSSLRSGSVGTQYF
TRBD2 | TRBJ2-1 | 13 | TRBV6-2/TRBV6-3 | . | TGTGCCACCAGGACTGGCGGGAGAACTGAGCAGTTCTTC | CATRTGGRTEQFF
TRBD1 | TRBJ1-2 | 16 | TRBV11-2 | . | TGTGCCAGTAACTTAGATGGCGGGACAGGGAATTATGGCTACACCTTC | CASNLDGGTGNYGYTF
. | TRBJ2-1 | 11 | TRBV11-2 | . | TGTGCCAGCAGCTTTGAGAAGGAGCATTTCTTC | CASSFEKEHFF
. | TRBJ1-2 | 13 | TRBV11-2 | . | TGTGCCAGCAGCTTAGTTGGTTTCTATGTCTACACTTTC | CASSLVGFYVYTF